This T cell receptor (beta chain) appears in the sequencing data of a study of T-cell memory formation after mild COVID-19. This clonotype was counted only a few times. No antigen is known for it. TCRdb itself ran the 5' RACE reads through MiXCR, one entry per CDR3 protein. Altogether 300,000 to 350,000 distinct CDR3 sequences are present, roughly a fifth being singletons, with the ten largest covering more than 20%. Study results and limitations: Clones that shrank (day 15 to 85) were balanced CD4/CD8, whereas later expanders leaned CD4+. Clones which contracted sat mainly in CM and EM if CD4+, and in EMRA if CD8+. Cross-reactive memory seemingly joined, as some responding clones were found in pre-infection memory.

Looked up from germline, CDR1 is DFQATT and CDR2 is SNEGSKA (reference sequence). Trimming removed 4 bases from V and 10 bases from J; junction bases left unmatched: 20. This CDR3 spans 16 amino acids. The TCR originated in a man between 18 and 35 years old who had mild COVID-19 (a few samples of this study predate the infection). Cell type and time point are not known. This sequence joins TRBV20-1 and TRBJ1-1; 8 nucleotides agree with TRBD1. Sequenced material: PBMCs or a T cell subset sorted from them (not recorded which). The CDR3 region has the DNA TGCAGTGCTACAGGACAGGGTCCTACAGGGGCAAGTGGAGCTTTCTTT. Translating gives CSATGQGPTGASGAFF.